This T cell receptor (beta chain) was documented in a study of blood T cell repertoires in COVID-19. The V gene lost 5 bases and the J gene lost 3 bases, with 8 bases spanning the gap. The CDR3 runs to 13 residues. The germline V gene has CDR1 SGHAT and CDR2 FQNNGV. Data came from immunoSEQ multiplex PCR; TCRdb stores just in-frame clones and leaves some out. The sample shows tens of thousands of clones, 80% to 90% of them seen only once. The chain links TRBV11-2 to TRBJ2-1; unclear D gene. Sequencing was performed on peripheral blood. The TCR comes from an older man with acute or convalescent COVID-19. CDR3 sequence (DNA): TGTGCCAGCAGCCCTGGAGTCTACAATGAGCAGTTCTTC. Translation gives CASSPGVYNEQFF.